The T cell receptor beta chain described here comes from a study of T-cell memory formation after mild COVID-19. TCRdb reprocessed the 5' RACE reads via MiXCR and lists one record per CDR3 protein. The table lists around 160,000 distinct CDR3 sequences, more than 9% of them singletons. The sample taken for sequencing was PBMCs or a T cell subset sorted from them (not recorded which). This clonotype originated in a man in his late teens or twenties who had mild COVID-19 (a few samples of this study predate the infection). Cell type and time point are not known.

CDR3 in amino acids: CASSPVGGMPEAFF. CDR3 sequence (DNA): TGTGCCAGCAGCCCTGTAGGGGGGATGCCTGAAGCTTTCTTT. The V gene is TRBV3-1, the J gene TRBJ1-1; D possibly corresponds to TRBD1 (6 bases). CDR3 size: 14 residues. The germline gives CDR1 LGHDT, CDR2 YNNKEL (reference sequence). The ends were cut back, 4 bases at V and 6 bases at J, with 15 bases in the middle. Full variable domain (remainder filled in from reference TRBV3-1 and TRBJ1-1): DTAVSQTPKYLVTQMGNDKSIKCEQNLGHDTMYWYKQDSKKFLKIMFSYNNKELIINETVPNRFSPKSPDKAHLNLHINSLELGDSAVYFCASSPVGGMPEAFFGQGTRLTVV.